These 21 T cell receptor beta chains originate from one sample sequenced in a study of shared clonotypes between healthy human individuals. Sequencing used immunoSEQ multiplex PCR; TCRdb keeps in-frame clones, though not all of them. The sample consists of hundreds of thousands of clones, 97% of them appearing once. Sequencing was performed on naive CD4+ T cells sorted from blood. As to subset: CD45RA+ positively selected. The receptors shown here come from a woman between 25 and 40 years old in good health.

CDR3 sequence (DNA): TGTGCCAGCAGTGAGATACAGGGCCGGCTTAGCAATCAGCCCCAGCATTTT. It codes for CASSEIQGRLSNQPQHF. The V gene is TRBV6-1, the J gene TRBJ1-5; tentatively, D is TRBD1 (6 bases). CDR1 is MNHNS and CDR2 is SASEGT in the germline V gene. The CDR3 runs to 17 residues. V lost 3 bases, J lost 0 bases, and 15 bases lay in between.

The J gene is TRBJ2-7, the V gene TRBV10-3; D possibly corresponds to TRBD1 (6 bases). The V gene's germline CDR1 is ENHRY and CDR2 SYGVKD. The ends were cut back, 2 bases at V and 0 bases at J, with 11 bases in the middle. The CDR3 consists of 15 residues. CDR3 in DNA: TGTGCCATCAGTGAGGGGACACTAACCTCCTACGAGCAGTACTTC. It yields the protein CAISEGTLTSYEQYF.

The rearrangement uses TRBV5-1 and TRBJ2-3; TRBD2 matches 9 bases. Germline CDR1 is SGHRS and CDR2 is YFSETQ. V lost 4 bases, J lost 4 bases, and 4 bases stayed unmatched. The CDR3 sequence is 14 residues long. CDR3: CASSRTSDSDTQYF. The CDR3 nucleotides read TGCGCCAGCAGCCGGACTAGCGACTCAGATACGCAGTATTTT. The full variable domain, with the rest looked up from reference TRBV5-1 and TRBJ2-3, is KAGVTQTPRYLIKTRGQQVTLSCSPISGHRSVSWYQQTPGQGLQFLFEYFSETQRNKGNFPGRFSGRQFSNSRSEMNVSTLELGDSALYLCASSRTSDSDTQYFGPGTRLTVL.

V and J are TRBV28 and TRBJ2-7; tentatively, D is TRBD2 (6 bases). CDR1 MDHEN and CDR2 SYDVKM come from the germline V gene. With 1 base removed from V and 2 bases from J, the gap between germline ends came to 24 bases. The CDR3 length is 19 residues. The CDR3 spells CASSLLWTTTDEVTYEQYF. The CDR3 coding sequence is TGTGCCAGCAGTTTATTATGGACTACCACGGACGAGGTAACCTACGAGCAGTACTTC.

The chain employs TRBV2 and TRBJ2-2; maybe TRBD1 (6 bases). The V end lost 4 bases, the J end lost 0 bases, and 9 bases lay between the germline ends. The CDR3 is 15 residues long. Germline V gene lookup returns CDR1 SNHLY and CDR2 FYNNEI. The CDR3: CASSAWGPNTGELFF. In DNA, the CDR3 is TGTGCCAGCAGTGCTTGGGGGCCGAACACCGGGGAGCTGTTTTTT.

CDR3 in amino acids: CASTTPTGREQYF. CDR3 nucleotides: TGTGCCAGCACCACCCCGACAGGGCGCGAGCAGTACTTC. This chain links TRBV27 with TRBJ2-7, with 7 nucleotides matching TRBD1. Trimming at V came to 7 bases and at J to 6 bases, leaving 9 bases not matched to a gene. CDR1 MNHEY and CDR2 SMNVEV come from the germline V gene (reference sequence). The CDR3 is made up of 13 amino acids.

The V gene is TRBV7-3, the J gene TRBJ2-3, with 8 bases lining up with TRBD2. The V segment lost 5 bases and the J segment 4 bases; nucleotides outside the gene matches: 5. Germline CDR1 and CDR2: SGHTA and FQGTGA. This CDR3 has 14 residues. This chain's CDR3 is CASSLSGSADTQYF. As DNA, the CDR3 is TGTGCCAGCAGCCTCAGCGGGAGCGCAGATACGCAGTATTTT.

CDR3 region: CASSIGDTIYEQYF. CDR3 in DNA: TGTGCCAGCAGCATAGGGGACACCATCTACGAGCAGTACTTC. J is TRBJ2-7 and V is TRBV11-1; possible D gene TRBD1, 6 bases. The V gene's germline CDR1 is SGHAT and CDR2 FQDESV (reference sequence). This CDR3 has 14 amino acids. V gave up 5 bases and J gave up 3 bases, with 14 bases separating them.

This rearrangement joins TRBV27 to TRBJ2-7; 7 positions match TRBD1. The V segment lost 5 bases and the J segment 3 bases; nucleotides outside the gene matches: 7. The germline V gene encodes CDR1 MNHEY and CDR2 SMNVEV (reference sequence). CDR3 size: 14 residues. The CDR3 DNA reads as TGTGCCAGCAGTCTAAAAGGGACAGACTACGAGCAGTACTTC. Amino acid sequence: CASSLKGTDYEQYF.

J is TRBJ2-7 and V is TRBV4-1, with 11 nucleotides matching TRBD2. The germline V gene has CDR1 MGHRA and CDR2 YSYEKL. V shed 4 bases, J shed 2 bases, and the junction held 7 bases outside the gene matches. The CDR3 contains 16 residues. The DNA for the CDR3 is TGCGCCAGCAGCCCCATACTAGCGGGAGATACCTACGAGCAGTACTTC. The encoded protein is CASSPILAGDTYEQYF.

The rearrangement uses TRBV19 and TRBJ1-2; 8 bases fit TRBD1. The CDR3 loop spans 15 amino acids. With V trimmed by 3 bases and J by 6 bases, 9 bases remained unmatched. From germline, CDR1 is LNHDA and CDR2 SQIVND (reference sequence). CDR3 nucleotides: TGTGCCAGTAGTATTTCCTCGGGACAGGCGGATGGCTACACCTTC. Its translation is CASSISSGQADGYTF.

This clone was recorded once. CDR3 in DNA: TGTGCCAGCACTCCCCCGACCTTCAACACTGAAGCTTTCTTT. Translated: CASTPPTFNTEAFF. The V and J genes are TRBV28 and TRBJ1-1; D gene uncertain. The CDR3 has 14 residues. The germline gives CDR1 MDHEN, CDR2 SYDVKM. Trimming left V 7 bases short and J 2 bases short, with 14 bases between.

This clone was detected only once. V gene TRBV10-2 combines with J gene TRBJ2-7, with 7 bases that match TRBD2. The length of the CDR3 is 16 residues. With 0 bases clipped from V and 2 bases from J, the junction kept 7 bases outside the gene matches. The V gene's germline CDR1 is WSHSY and CDR2 SAAADI. The CDR3 here is CASSESSLALTYEQYF. Here the CDR3 DNA reads TGCGCCAGCAGTGAGTCGTCACTAGCGTTGACCTACGAGCAGTACTTC.

V gene TRBV5-1 combines with J gene TRBJ1-2; maybe TRBD1 (5 bases). The V and J ends lost 4 bases and 1 base respectively, with 8 bases between them. The CDR3 covers 13 residues. Germline V gene data show CDR1 as SGHRS and CDR2 as YFSETQ. CDR3 sequence (DNA): TGCGCCAGCAGCAACAGGAGTAACTATGGCTACACCTTC. This translates into CASSNRSNYGYTF.

The chain joins TRBV6-1 to TRBJ1-5, with D possibly TRBD1 on 5 matching bases. Germline CDR1 and CDR2: MNHNS and SASEGT. The CDR3 runs to 17 residues. Trimming took off 1 base at V and 6 bases at J, with 19 bases between the two ends. As DNA, the CDR3 is TGTGCCAGCAGTGAAGAGGGGTATCCCTCCAGAGTTCAGCCCCAGCATTTT. Its protein product is CASSEEGYPSRVQPQHF.

This chain links TRBV27 with TRBJ2-2; D is undetermined. Germline-derived CDR1 and CDR2 are MNHEY and SMNVEV (reference sequence). V shed 6 bases and J shed 7 bases, with 24 bases lying between them. This CDR3 has 17 amino acids. The CDR3 reads CASSLTWDIMIGGELFF. The DNA for the CDR3 is TGTGCCAGCAGCCTCACCTGGGATATTATGATCGGCGGGGAGCTGTTTTTT.

The V and J genes are TRBV7-2 and TRBJ1-1; no firm D call. Germline V gene sequence: CDR1 SGHTA, CDR2 FQGNSA. There are 14 residues in the CDR3. Trimming took off 1 base at V and 8 bases at J, with 14 bases between the two ends. The CDR3 is CASSLDGGRSEAFF. As DNA, the CDR3 is TGTGCCAGCAGCTTAGATGGAGGTCGTTCCGAAGCTTTCTTT.

The chain employs TRBV18 and TRBJ2-5; D unclear. CDR1 is KGHSH, CDR2 LQKENI, per germline. Trimming stripped 0 bases from V and 5 bases from J, with 19 bases between. The CDR3 consists of 17 residues. DNA of the CDR3: TGTGCCAGCTCACCACCGATCCACCTCACGAGGTCCGAGACCCAGTACTTC. Translating gives CASSPPIHLTRSETQYF.

As regards this clone: Other DNA sequences of this sample code for an identical CDR3. V usage is TRBV5-1 and J usage is TRBJ2-5; the match to TRBD2 covers 9 bases. CDR3 length equals 15 residues. CDR1 is SGHRS and CDR2 is YFSETQ in the germline V gene. Trimming cost V 3 bases and J 1 base; bases outside gene matches: 4. The CDR3 loop reads CASSSTSGRQETQYF. The CDR3 DNA reads as TGCGCCAGCAGCTCTACTAGCGGGCGCCAAGAGACCCAGTACTTC.

The V call is TRBV11-1, the J call TRBJ2-7; a possible D gene is TRBD2 (5 bases). V was pared by 8 bases and J by 6 bases, with 20 bases between. CDR3 size: 14 residues. Germline V gives CDR1 SGHAT, CDR2 FQDESV (reference sequence). CDR3 loop: CASALKPWEFEQYF. DNA of the CDR3: TGTGCCAGCGCCTTAAAGCCCTGGGAGTTCGAGCAGTACTTC.

CDR3 loop: CASSWQDYGYTF. The CDR3 region has the DNA TGTGCCAGCAGTTGGCAGGACTATGGCTACACCTTC. The chain joins TRBV28 to TRBJ1-2, with D hard to call. Trimming took off 4 bases at V and 3 bases at J, with 6 bases between the two ends. The CDR3 is 12 residues long. Germline CDR1 is MDHEN and CDR2 is SYDVKM.